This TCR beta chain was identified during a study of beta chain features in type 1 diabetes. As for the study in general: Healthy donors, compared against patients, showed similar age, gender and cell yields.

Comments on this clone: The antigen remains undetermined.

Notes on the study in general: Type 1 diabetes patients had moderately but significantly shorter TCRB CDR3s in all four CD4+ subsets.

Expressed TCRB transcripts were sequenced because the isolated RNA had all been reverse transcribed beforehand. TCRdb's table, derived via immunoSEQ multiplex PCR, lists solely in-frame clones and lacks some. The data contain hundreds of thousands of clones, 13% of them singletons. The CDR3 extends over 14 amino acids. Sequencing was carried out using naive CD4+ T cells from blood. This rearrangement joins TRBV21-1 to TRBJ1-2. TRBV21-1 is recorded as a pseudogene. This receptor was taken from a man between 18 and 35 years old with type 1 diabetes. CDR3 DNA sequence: TGTGCCAGCAGCCCTACCGGACTCTGGCGGGGCTACACCTTC. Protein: CASSPTGLWRGYTF.